The 29 T cell receptor beta chains given below trace back to one sample, sequenced in a study of blood T cells in healthy people across ages. The second PCR ran about 6 to 12 cycles with a sample-barcoded 5' primer and J-beta primers. Each CDR3 protein gets one entry after TCRdb re-called the 5' RACE reads with MiXCR. The repertoire consists of fewer than 800,000 distinct CDR3 sequences, with 20% to 25% occurring once and the leading ten covering 3.6%. The specimen was blood. Every receptor here comes from an older man in good health.

This clonotype was seen only a few times. The CDR3 DNA sequence: TGCGCCAGCAGCCAGGACGCCAGAGGAATTGAGACCCAGTACTTC. Translating it yields CASSQDARGIETQYF. The chain couples TRBV4-1 to TRBJ2-5; D gene unclear. The CDR3 is made up of 15 amino acids. V was clipped by 3 bases and J by 5 bases, with 16 bases between them. The germline V gene encodes CDR1 MGHRA and CDR2 YSYEKL.

The rearrangement joins TRBV7-6 to TRBJ2-3; D may match TRBD1 or TRBD2 (5 bases each). The CDR3 loop spans 17 amino acids. Trimming took off 5 bases at V and 0 bases at J, with 18 bases between the two ends. CDR1 SGHVS and CDR2 FNYEAQ come from the germline V gene. The CDR3 DNA reads as TGTGCCAGCAGCACGGATGCCGGGGCTTCTAGCACAGATACGCAGTATTTT. This translates into CASSTDAGASSTDTQYF.

This clonotype was detected ten times or more. The genes are TRBV11-2 and TRBJ2-5, with D uncertain. CDR1 is SGHAT, CDR2 FQNNGV, per germline. The CDR3 extends over 13 amino acids. Trimming pared 5 bases from V and 5 bases from J, leaving 12 bases between. The CDR3 DNA reads as TGTGCCAGCAGCGACTGGGTCGGGGAGACCCAGTACTTC. The encoded protein is CASSDWVGETQYF.

This chain links TRBV12-3 or TRBV12-4 with TRBJ1-5; D unresolved. V lost 5 bases and J lost 9, with 17 bases in between. There are 14 residues in the CDR3. The DNA of the CDR3 is TGTGCCAGCAGTCCGGACGGCCCCAATAGGCCCCAGCATTTT. Amino acids: CASSPDGPNRPQHF.

The chain joins TRBV12-3 or TRBV12-4 to TRBJ1-5, with TRBD1 matching over 7 bases. V shed 5 bases, J shed 7 bases, and the junction held 8 bases outside the gene matches. The length of the CDR3 is 14 residues. The CDR3, as DNA: TGTGCCAGCAGTCTGTTCGACAGGGAACAGCCCCAGCATTTT. Translation gives CASSLFDREQPQHF.

This clonotype was found a few times. V is TRBV29-1 and J is TRBJ2-3; D may be TRBD2 (6 bases). With 3 bases removed from V and 5 bases from J, the gap between germline ends came to 15 bases. Germline lookup yields CDR1 SQVTM and CDR2 ANQGSEA. The CDR3 loop spans 14 amino acids. The CDR3: CSVDIGGGGDTQYF. The CDR3, as DNA: TGCAGCGTTGACATCGGGGGAGGTGGAGATACGCAGTATTTT.

V is TRBV7-9 and J is TRBJ2-3; the match to TRBD1 covers 7 bases. Unmatched junction bases numbered 5, after V lost 4 bases and J lost 1 base. CDR3 length equals 15 residues. CDR1 is SEHNR, CDR2 FQNEAQ, per germline (reference sequence). CDR3 amino acids: CASSSGQRGTDTQYF. For the CDR3, the DNA is TGTGCCAGCAGCTCGGGACAGAGGGGCACAGATACGCAGTATTTT.

V and J are TRBV4-1 and TRBJ2-7; the D is unclear. The V end lost 0 bases, the J end lost 3 bases, and 15 bases lay between the germline ends. CDR1 and CDR2 (germline): MGHRA, YSYEKL. CDR3 size: 16 residues. CDR3 in DNA: TGCGCCAGCAGCCAAGATCACTGGGCTGTGGACTACGAGCAGTACTTC. It encodes CASSQDHWAVDYEQYF.

At least ten counts were recorded for this clonotype. The chain uses TRBV20-1 and TRBJ2-5; D possibly corresponds to TRBD2 (5 bases). Trimming left V 8 bases short and J 0 bases short, with 13 bases between. Germline V gene data show CDR1 as DFQATT and CDR2 as SNEGSKA (reference sequence). CDR3 length equals 13 residues. The CDR3, as DNA: TGCAGTCCCCCGACGGGGAACCAAGAGACCCAGTACTTC. As protein: CSPPTGNQETQYF.

The chain is built from TRBV2 and TRBJ1-5; 8 bases map to TRBD1. Per germline, CDR1 SNHLY and CDR2 FYNNEI. The V segment lost 6 bases and the J segment 5 bases; nucleotides outside the gene matches: 6. There are 14 residues in the CDR3. The CDR3 DNA follows: TGTGCCAGCAGCGCTACAGGGGGATATCAGCCCCAGCATTTT. Translated, it gives CASSATGGYQPQHF.

Notes on this clonotype: Its ends do not fully match the called genes, so a read error is possible. The chain recombines TRBV7-2 with TRBJ1-1; possibly TRBD1 for D (5 bases). This CDR3 has 15 residues. Looked up from germline, CDR1 is SGHTA and CDR2 is FQGNSA. For the CDR3, the DNA is TGTGCCAGCACCTTACTCGGGACCCATAACACTGAAGCTTTCTTT. Its protein is CASTLLGTHNTEAFF.

In nucleotides, the CDR3 is TGTGCCAGCAGTACAACAGGTTTTGTCAAAAACATTCAGTACTTC. This sequence encodes CASSTTGFVKNIQYF. The rearrangement uses TRBV6-5 and TRBJ2-4; possibly TRBD1 for D (5 bases). The CDR3 consists of 15 residues. Germline values: CDR1 MNHEY, CDR2 SVGAGI. V lost 5 bases to trimming and J lost 3 bases, with 14 bases between them.

Only a few counts were recorded for this clonotype. The rearrangement uses TRBV7-3 and TRBJ2-5; D tentatively reads TRBD1 or TRBD2 (5 bases each). The assigned J gene may be wrong: the sequence end matches TRBJ2-1 better. The CDR3 has 13 residues. The V gene's germline CDR1 is SGHTA and CDR2 FQGTGA. DNA for the CDR3: TGTGCCTCAGCCCCCGGGGCTAGCAATGAGCAGTTCTTC. It codes for CASAPGASNEQFF.

The V gene is TRBV12-3 or TRBV12-4, the J gene TRBJ2-7, with 8 bases lining up with TRBD1. The CDR3 has 14 residues. V was pared by 7 bases and J by 0 bases, with 5 bases of the junction left unmatched. The CDR3 coding sequence is TGTGCCAGCACCGGGACAGGCCACTCCTACGAGCAGTACTTC. As protein: CASTGTGHSYEQYF.

This clonotype appeared a few times. The V call is TRBV6-5, the J call TRBJ1-3, with a possible D match to TRBD1 (5 bases). The germline V gene encodes CDR1 MNHEY and CDR2 SVGAGI. The CDR3 totals 17 residues. V lost 0 bases to trimming and J lost 4 bases, with 16 bases between them. The DNA of the CDR3 is TGTGCCAGCAGTTACTCGATCCCCAGGGCGAGGGGAAACACCATATATTTT. Amino acids: CASSYSIPRARGNTIYF.

This chain joins TRBV27 and TRBJ2-7; D remains ambiguous. The CDR3 is 13 residues long. Trimming left V 5 bases short and J 4 bases short, with 12 bases between. Germline V lookup: CDR1 MNHEY, CDR2 SMNVEV (reference sequence). In nucleotides, the CDR3 is TGTGCCAGCAGTAACAGCCCTTTTTACGAGCAGTACTTC. As protein: CASSNSPFYEQYF.

The chain recombines TRBV20-1 with TRBJ2-7; 11 positions agree with TRBD2. Trimming cost V 6 bases and J 2 bases; bases outside gene matches: 3. Germline CDR1 is DFQATT and CDR2 is SNEGSKA (reference sequence). This CDR3 spans 13 amino acids. The CDR3 nucleotides read TGCAGTGCCACTAGCGGGAGCGCCTACGAGCAGTACTTC. Residues: CSATSGSAYEQYF.

There are many counts of this clonotype. This chain joins TRBV20-1 and TRBJ2-6; 7 nucleotides match TRBD1. Germline V gives CDR1 DFQATT, CDR2 SNEGSKA (reference sequence). The CDR3 runs to 18 residues. V lost 0 bases, J lost 0 bases, and 8 bases stayed unmatched. The CDR3: CSARDGDSSNSGANVLTF. The CDR3, as DNA: TGCAGTGCTAGAGACGGGGACAGCTCCAACTCTGGGGCCAACGTCCTGACTTTC.

This clonotype has a handful of counts. The chain recombines TRBV6-2 or TRBV6-3 with TRBJ2-1, with 12 positions matching TRBD2. The end of the DNA fits TRBJ2-5 better, so the J call may be wrong. Germline V lookup: CDR1 MNHEY, CDR2 SVGEGT. This CDR3 is 17 amino acids long. In nucleotides, the CDR3 is TGTGCCTGCCAAGGACTAGCGGGATCGGGATTCCAAGAGACCCAGTACTTC. It translates to CACQGLAGSGFQETQYF.

This clonotype was detected a few times. The gene calls are TRBV27 and TRBJ1-5, with unresolved D. The germline V gene has CDR1 MNHEY and CDR2 SMNVEV (reference sequence). V dropped 2 bases and J dropped 2 bases, with 10 bases sitting between them. The CDR3 runs 15 residues. CDR3 sequence: CASSLSPRGNQPQHF. The DNA of the CDR3 is TGTGCCAGCAGTTTAAGCCCCCGAGGCAATCAGCCCCAGCATTTT.

The sample holds a few counts of this clonotype. The rearrangement joins TRBV25-1 to TRBJ2-7; D gene unclear. Germline CDR1 MGHDK, CDR2 SYGVNS. The length of the CDR3 is 13 residues. Trimming removed 5 bases from V and 3 bases from J, with 11 bases in between. CDR3 DNA sequence: TGTGCCAGCAGTACCCTGGACGGCTACGAGCAGTACTTC. It codes for CASSTLDGYEQYF.

There are a few counts of this clonotype. The chain uses TRBV29-1 and TRBJ2-7, with a weak D call TRBD2 (6 bases). Germline assignment: CDR1 SQVTM and CDR2 ANQGSEA. V dropped 4 bases and J dropped 4 bases, with 11 bases sitting between them. The length of the CDR3 is 12 residues. In DNA, the CDR3 is TGCAGCGTTGCGGAGGGGTTATACGAGCAGTACTTC. Its translation is CSVAEGLYEQYF.

The rearrangement uses TRBV3-1 and TRBJ2-7, with D possibly matching TRBD2 (5 bases). V was pared by 0 bases and J by 9 bases, with 24 bases between. CDR1 and CDR2 from the germline V gene are LGHDT and YNNKEL (reference sequence). This CDR3 spans 17 amino acids. In DNA form, the CDR3 reads TGTGCCAGCAGCCAAGACTTTTGGGCAGTCGACGTCGCGGGGCAGTACTTC. Protein: CASSQDFWAVDVAGQYF.

This clonotype has only a few counts. This chain uses TRBV14 with TRBJ1-2, with 9 bases lining up with TRBD1. Germline CDR1 reads SGHDN; CDR2 reads FVKESK. Trimming at V came to 1 base and at J to 4 bases, leaving 7 bases not matched to a gene. The CDR3 spans 16 residues. The CDR3 loop is CASSQGTGGVGYGYTF. The CDR3 nucleotides are TGTGCCAGCAGCCAAGGCACAGGGGGCGTAGGCTATGGCTACACCTTC.

The chain has TRBV12-3 or TRBV12-4 and TRBJ2-4; tentative D call: TRBD2 (6 bases). Between the trimmed V and J ends, which lost 0 bases and 0 bases, there was a span of 12 bases. The CDR3 covers 17 residues. CDR3 DNA sequence: TGTGCCAGCAGTTTAGCTTCTAGCGATAGAGCCAAAAACATTCAGTACTTC. Translating it yields CASSLASSDRAKNIQYF.

The chain couples TRBV7-3 to TRBJ2-3; 8 nucleotides agree with TRBD2. The trim removed 5 bases at V and 0 bases at J, leaving 4 bases unmatched. The CDR3 length is 15 residues. Germline V gives CDR1 SGHTA, CDR2 FQGTGA. The CDR3 here is CASSQLAASTDTQYF. CDR3 bases: TGTGCCAGCAGCCAACTAGCGGCTAGCACAGATACGCAGTATTTT. The full variable domain, completed using reference TRBV7-3 and TRBJ2-3, is GAGVSQTPSNKVTEKGKYVELRCDPISGHTALYWYRQSLGQGPEFLIYFQGTGAADDSGLPNDRFFAVRPEGSVSTLKIQRTERGDSAVYLCASSQLAASTDTQYFGPGTRLTVL.

This clonotype was counted at least ten times. The chain has TRBV5-1 and TRBJ2-1, with a possible D match to TRBD2 (6 bases). The CDR3 contains 13 residues. Germline V gene data show CDR1 as SGHRS and CDR2 as YFSETQ. V lost 4 bases to trimming and J lost 12 bases, with 17 bases between them. The CDR3 sequence: CASSVSTRPRQFF. The CDR3 region has the DNA TGCGCCAGCAGCGTCTCGACTAGACCGCGGCAGTTCTTC.

As regards this clonotype: A much larger clone sits a single nucleotide away, making a read error possible. The V call is TRBV7-2, the J call TRBJ2-4, with D perhaps being TRBD1 or TRBD2 (5 bases each). Germline CDR1 and CDR2: SGHTA and FQGNSA. The V end lost 5 bases, the J end lost 6 bases, and 8 bases lay between the germline ends. The CDR3 is 12 residues long. The CDR3 bases are TGTGCCAGCAGCGCTGGGGGAAACATTCAGTACTTC. Translating it yields CASSAGGNIQYF.

This clonotype was counted between two and nine times. This rearrangement joins TRBV29-1 to TRBJ2-7; D is ambiguous. Looked up from germline, CDR1 is SQVTM and CDR2 is ANQGSEA. V was clipped by 3 bases and J by 3 bases, with 6 bases between them. The CDR3 is 11 amino acids. CDR3 region: CSVDWDYEQYF. In DNA, the CDR3 is TGCAGCGTTGATTGGGACTACGAGCAGTACTTC.